This T cell receptor beta chain was sequenced for a study of beta chain features in type 1 diabetes. Every bit of the isolated RNA underwent reverse transcription, so sequencing read expressed TCRB transcripts. Naive, central memory and regulatory T cell samples came to a mean of around 3.5 million reads. This table comes from immunoSEQ multiplex PCR, and its TCRdb copy is limited to in-frame clones, with some not included. The sample holds about 160,000 clones, 7.8% seen once. This clone was seen ten or more times. Its antigen is not identified. The germline V gene has CDR1 LGHNA and CDR2 YNFKEQ. The CDR3 length is 18 residues. Trimming removed 0 bases from V and 4 bases from J; junction bases left unmatched: 10. Notes on the study in general: TCRB CDR3s were moderately but significantly shorter in Type 1 diabetes patients in all four CD4+ subsets. More deletions and fewer insertions at VDJ junctions were seen in type 1 diabetes patients.

The chain uses TRBV4-2 and TRBJ2-1, with 9 bases aligning to TRBD2. The clonotype was recovered from a woman between 35 and 50 years old with type 1 diabetes. Sequencing was carried out using central memory CD4+ T cells from blood. The DNA for the CDR3 is TGTGCCAGCAGCCAAGAGGGGGAGCGGGGGGACCTTTACAATGAGCAGTTCTTC. This gives the protein CASSQEGERGDLYNEQFF.